This T cell receptor beta chain came from a study of OX40 agonist ivuxolimab in advanced cancers. About the study: Patients were treated with ivuxolimab, an agonistic anti-OX40 (CD134) antibody. Recorded diagnoses for dose-escalation patients were hepatocellular carcinoma, melanoma, renal cell or head and neck cancer. There were three patients with partial responses, one having hepatocellular carcinoma and two cutaneous melanoma.

From germline, CDR1 is SGHAT and CDR2 FQNNGV. With 8 bases clipped from V and 1 base from J, the junction kept 10 bases outside the gene matches. The CDR3 has 15 residues. This clone was detected only a few times. Baseline, cycle 4 day 1, and cycle 7 day 1 were the blood sampling points. The table came from immunoSEQ multiplex PCR; TCRdb's copy has only in-frame clones and leaves some out. The sample carries tens of thousands of clones, over 70% recorded once. The receptor was isolated from an adult with an advanced solid tumor such as melanoma, head and neck, liver or kidney cancer. The chain uses TRBV11-2 and TRBJ2-7, with 8 bases that match TRBD2. The source material was CD4+ or CD8+ T cells sorted from blood, sampled in a trial of the OX40 agonist ivuxolimab. CDR3 in amino acids: CASGLAAGESYEQYF. CDR3 sequence (DNA): TGTGCCAGCGGCCTCGCAGCGGGGGAGTCCTACGAGCAGTACTTC.